This T cell receptor (beta chain) was identified during a study of blood T cell dynamics during melanoma immunotherapy. For every cfDNA sample, around 41 ng was loaded. Some clones are missing from TCRdb's copy, which holds only in-frame ones; the method was immunoSEQ multiplex PCR. Of some 1,000 clones listed, about 85% are singletons. As for time point: week 3, after first cycle of checkpoint inhibitor. Response was assessed by RECIST 1.1 at 12 weeks, except a couple of rapid progressors. Sequencing was performed on cell-free DNA from blood, taken from a patient treated with checkpoint blockade. The origin of this receptor is a human donor with melanoma.

CDR3: CASSIGTGVYNEQFF. CDR3 nucleotides: TGTGCCAGTAGTATCGGAACAGGGGTTTACAATGAGCAGTTCTTC. The V call is TRBV19, the J call TRBJ2-1; 7 bases agree with TRBD1. V lost 3 bases to trimming and J lost 4 bases; unmatched junction nucleotides: 6. The germline gives CDR1 LNHDA, CDR2 SQIVND (reference sequence). The CDR3 extends over 15 amino acids.